The rows below give T cell receptor beta chains drawn from one sample of a study of OX40 agonist ivuxolimab in advanced cancers. The data were produced by immunoSEQ multiplex PCR, yet TCRdb's version contains in-frame clones alone and is incomplete. The data hold around 36,000 clones, with roughly 84% observed a single time. Sequenced material: CD4+ or CD8+ T cells sorted from blood, taken in a trial of the OX40 agonist ivuxolimab. All receptors derive from an adult with an advanced solid tumor such as melanoma, head and neck, liver or kidney cancer. Both conserved end residues are part of each CDR3. D genes are given only for firm matches. Expanded clones get a size class; other rows say once, few or many, or leave the size out.

CDR3 DNA: TGTGCCAGCAGTTCGGACCCCAACTATGGCTACACCTTC
CDR3 protein: CASSSDPNYGYTF
CDR3 length: 13
V gene: TRBV28
D gene: NA
clone size: NA
J gene: TRBJ1-2

CDR3 DNA: TGTGCCAGTAGTATAGAAGCGGGCAATGAGCAGTTCTTC
CDR3 protein: CASSIEAGNEQFF
CDR3 length: 13
V gene: TRBV19
D gene: NA
clone size: NA
J gene: TRBJ2-1

CDR3 DNA: TGTGCCAGCAGCTTCCGAGATGAGCAGTTCTTC
CDR3 protein: CASSFRDEQFF
CDR3 length: 11
V gene: TRBV13
D gene: NA
clone size: NA
J gene: TRBJ2-1

CDR3 DNA: TGTGCCAGCAGCCCGCGTAGCTACGAGCAGTACTTC
CDR3 protein: CASSPRSYEQYF
CDR3 length: 12
V gene: TRBV11-3
D gene: NA
clone size: NA
J gene: TRBJ2-7

CDR3 DNA: TGCGCCAGCAGCCAAGGGACAGACGGGATCTACGAGCAGTACTTC
CDR3 protein: CASSQGTDGIYEQYF
CDR3 length: 15
V gene: TRBV5-4
D gene: TRBD1
clone size: few
J gene: TRBJ2-7

CDR3 DNA: TGTGCCAGCAGCTTCGGACAGGGCCATGGCTACACCTTC
CDR3 protein: CASSFGQGHGYTF
CDR3 length: 13
V gene: TRBV7-9
D gene: TRBD1
clone size: NA
J gene: TRBJ1-2

CDR3 DNA: TGTGCCAGCAGCCTATCTAGGGCTACCACTGAAGCTTTCTTT
CDR3 protein: CASSLSRATTEAFF
CDR3 length: 14
V gene: TRBV5-4
D gene: NA
clone size: medium-sized
J gene: TRBJ1-1

CDR3 DNA: TGTGCTAGTGGTTTGGGTCAACACAGGGGGGAGCCCTACAATGAGCAGTTCTTC
CDR3 protein: CASGLGQHRGEPYNEQFF
CDR3 length: 18
V gene: TRBV12-5
D gene: TRBD1
clone size: NA
J gene: TRBJ2-1

CDR3 DNA: TGTGCCAGCTCAGGAAGCAGGGGAACTAATGAAAAACTGTTTTTT
CDR3 protein: CASSGSRGTNEKLFF
CDR3 length: 15
V gene: TRBV18
D gene: NA
clone size: NA
J gene: TRBJ1-4

CDR3 DNA: TGTGCCAGCAGTTCAGGACCGATGAACACTGAAGCTTTCTTT
CDR3 protein: CASSSGPMNTEAFF
CDR3 length: 14
V gene: TRBV28
D gene: NA
clone size: NA
J gene: TRBJ1-1

CDR3 DNA: TGTGCCAGCAGCGGGACTAGCGATTACGAGCAGTACTTC
CDR3 protein: CASSGTSDYEQYF
CDR3 length: 13
V gene: TRBV9
D gene: TRBD2
clone size: NA
J gene: TRBJ2-7

CDR3 DNA: TGTGCCAGCAGGTCAGCTGTGACTCTGCACACTGAAGCTTTCTTT
CDR3 protein: CASRSAVTLHTEAFF
CDR3 length: 15
V gene: TRBV6-1
D gene: NA
clone size: NA
J gene: TRBJ1-1

CDR3 DNA: TGTGCCAGCAGCTTGATTGCAACTTTCACGCCCAGCACCCTCCACTTT
CDR3 protein: CASSLIATFTPSTLHF
CDR3 length: 16
V gene: TRBV11-2
D gene: NA
clone size: NA
J gene: TRBJ1-6

CDR3 DNA: TGTGCCAGCTCACCACGGGACGGATCCTCCTACGAGCAGTACTTC
CDR3 protein: CASSPRDGSSYEQYF
CDR3 length: 15
V gene: TRBV18
D gene: NA
clone size: NA
J gene: TRBJ2-7

CDR3 DNA: TGTGCCAGCAGTTTACTACCGGGACAGGGCCCAGATACGCAGTATTTT
CDR3 protein: CASSLLPGQGPDTQYF
CDR3 length: 16
V gene: TRBV27
D gene: TRBD1
clone size: NA
J gene: TRBJ2-3

CDR3 DNA: TGTGCCAGCAGCTTAGTAGGAGGGGGCGAGGAGACCCAGTACTTC
CDR3 protein: CASSLVGGGEETQYF
CDR3 length: 15
V gene: TRBV7-9
D gene: NA
clone size: few
J gene: TRBJ2-5

CDR3 DNA: TGCAGTGCTCCCGGTGCGGATGAGCAGTTCTTC
CDR3 protein: CSAPGADEQFF
CDR3 length: 11
V gene: TRBV20-1
D gene: NA
clone size: few
J gene: TRBJ2-1

CDR3 DNA: TGTGCCAGTAGCCCTCCGGCGGGAGGTACCTACGAGCAGTACTTC
CDR3 protein: CASSPPAGGTYEQYF
CDR3 length: 15
V gene: TRBV19
D gene: TRBD2
clone size: NA
J gene: TRBJ2-7

CDR3 DNA: TGCAGCGCCCGGGCGGGGGATGGCTACACCTTC
CDR3 protein: CSARAGDGYTF
CDR3 length: 11
V gene: TRBV29-1
D gene: NA
clone size: few
J gene: TRBJ1-2

CDR3 DNA: TGTGCCAGGCGACGGAACAGTGAGCAGTTCTTC
CDR3 protein: CARRRNSEQFF
CDR3 length: 11
V gene: TRBV6-1
D gene: NA
clone size: NA
J gene: TRBJ2-1

CDR3 DNA: TGTGCCTGGAGTGTTGGAGGGAGGGATCAGCCCCAGCATTTT
CDR3 protein: CAWSVGGRDQPQHF
CDR3 length: 14
V gene: TRBV30
D gene: NA
clone size: NA
J gene: TRBJ1-5

CDR3 DNA: TGTGCCAGCAGTTACAGAGCGGGGGGGCCGGAGACCCAGTACTTC
CDR3 protein: CASSYRAGGPETQYF
CDR3 length: 15
V gene: TRBV6-6
D gene: TRBD2
clone size: NA
J gene: TRBJ2-5

CDR3 DNA: TGTGCCAGCAGCTTGGACAGGGACACTGAAGCTTTCTTT
CDR3 protein: CASSLDRDTEAFF
CDR3 length: 13
V gene: TRBV7-6
D gene: TRBD1
clone size: NA
J gene: TRBJ1-1